Ten or more counts support the clone carrying this TCR beta chain. TCRdb itself ran the 5' RACE reads through MiXCR, one entry per CDR3 protein. The sample includes about 46,000 distinct CDR3 sequences, less than 2% seen only once; the top ten take less than 2.5%. The CDR3 extends over 15 amino acids. The sample comes from a study of neurological immune-mediated disorders. The sequenced sample was PBMCs. The clonotype comes from a woman in her thirties or forties with multiple sclerosis. The chain recombines TRBV21-1 with TRBJ2-3; TRBD1 reflects the table's D call only, with no check against the DNA. TRBV21-1 is flagged as a pseudogene. CDR3 in amino acids: CASSNTGGRADTQYF. In nucleotides, the CDR3 is TGTGCCAGCAGCAACACAGGGGGCCGCGCAGATACGCAGTATTTT.